These 21 T cell receptor beta chains were sequenced from one sample in a study of multiple sclerosis patients with progressive multifocal leukoencephalopathy. Assay: immunoSEQ multiplex PCR; the TCRdb copy retains only in-frame clones and omits some. The table has approximately 27,000 clones, around 90% seen once. The time point: before natalizumab initiation. Sequenced input: PBMCs. These TCRs come from a human donor with multiple sclerosis.

A single count supports this clone. V is TRBV11-1 and J is TRBJ1-1, with a weak D call TRBD1 (6 bases). The V gene's germline CDR1 is SGHAT and CDR2 FQDESV (reference sequence). The CDR3 spans 12 residues. V dropped 5 bases and J dropped 5 bases, with 9 bases sitting between them. The CDR3 sequence is CASSPQGTEAFF. The CDR3, as DNA: TGTGCCAGCAGCCCTCAGGGGACTGAAGCTTTCTTT.

The chain has TRBV10-3 and TRBJ2-7; D unclear. Germline-derived CDR1 and CDR2 are ENHRY and SYGVKD. Trimming cost V 1 base and J 0 bases, with 7 bases left between them. The CDR3 loop spans 14 amino acids. The CDR3 bases are TGTGCCATCAGTGAGTACGGGCCCTCCTACGAGCAGTACTTC. Amino acids: CAISEYGPSYEQYF.

The gene calls are TRBV10-3 and TRBJ1-2; D gene unclear. The CDR3 spans 12 residues. Germline CDR1 ENHRY, CDR2 SYGVKD. Trimming pared 6 bases from V and 0 bases from J, leaving 5 bases between. The CDR3 spells CAIRPTNYGYTF. The DNA for the CDR3 is TGTGCCATCAGACCTACTAACTATGGCTACACCTTC.

V and J are TRBV30 and TRBJ1-3; D remains ambiguous. The V end lost 2 bases, the J end lost 0 bases, and 17 bases lay between the germline ends. Germline CDR1 reads GTSNPN; CDR2 reads SVGIG (reference sequence). This CDR3 spans 17 amino acids. CDR3 loop: CAWSRNKGWSSGNTIYF. The CDR3 DNA sequence: TGTGCCTGGAGTAGAAACAAAGGGTGGAGCTCTGGAAACACCATATATTTT. Combining the CDR3 with reference TRBV30 and TRBJ1-3 gives the whole variable domain SQTIHQWPATLVQPVGSPLSLECTVEGTSNPNLYWYRQAAGRGLQLLFYSVGIGQISSEVPQNLSASRPQDRQFILSSKKLLLSDSGFYLCAWSRNKGWSSGNTIYFGEGSWLTVV.

The chain has TRBV5-4 and TRBJ2-5; 7 nucleotides agree with TRBD1. Germline V lookup: CDR1 SGHNT, CDR2 YYREEE (reference sequence). CDR3 length equals 13 residues. Germline trimming cut 4 bases from V and 4 bases from J; bases unmatched to any gene: 4. The CDR3 DNA is TGTGCCAGCAGCGTGGGACAGAGAGAGACCCAGTACTTC. Protein: CASSVGQRETQYF.

The J gene is TRBJ2-2, the V gene TRBV28, with D unclear. The CDR3 loop spans 16 amino acids. The germline CDR1 and CDR2 sequences are MDHEN and SYDVKM. Trimming removed 2 bases at V and 0 bases at J, with 10 bases between. The CDR3 DNA is TGTGCCAGCAGTTTACTGTTCAACACGAACACCGGGGAGCTGTTTTTT. It specifies CASSLLFNTNTGELFF.

The chain has TRBV10-3 and TRBJ2-5; D not certain. Per the germline V gene, CDR1 is ENHRY and CDR2 is SYGVKD. V lost 5 bases, J lost 0 bases, and 10 bases lay in between. This CDR3 is built from 14 residues. The CDR3 sequence is CAISKQKYQETQYF. The DNA of the CDR3 is TGTGCCATCAGTAAACAGAAGTACCAAGAGACCCAGTACTTC.

The chain carries TRBV5-5 and TRBJ2-3; 12 bases map to TRBD2. V was pared by 2 bases and J by 5 bases, with 6 bases of the junction left unmatched. Germline-derived CDR1 and CDR2 are SGHKS and YYEKEE (reference sequence). This CDR3 contains 16 residues. CDR3 region: CASSFLAGGLQDTQYF. The CDR3 DNA reads as TGTGCCAGCAGCTTTCTAGCGGGGGGGCTTCAAGATACGCAGTATTTT.

This chain joins TRBV4-2 and TRBJ2-7; 12 bases are a match to TRBD2. Germline values: CDR1 LGHNA, CDR2 YNFKEQ. The V gene end was trimmed by 0 bases and the J gene end by 2 bases; junction bases not matched to a gene: 2. The CDR3 is 16 amino acids. CDR3 sequence reads: CASSQDPSGGAYEQYF. The DNA for the CDR3 is TGTGCCAGCAGCCAAGATCCTAGCGGGGGGGCCTACGAGCAGTACTTC.

This sequence joins TRBV5-1 and TRBJ1-5; 9 nucleotides align to TRBD1. The V segment lost 4 bases and the J segment 0 bases; nucleotides outside the gene matches: 8. The germline CDR1 and CDR2 sequences are SGHRS and YFSETQ. The CDR3 has 17 amino acids. The DNA of the CDR3 is TGCGCCAGCAGCCCGGGACAGGGCGACTATAGCAATCAGCCCCAGCATTTT. Amino acids: CASSPGQGDYSNQPQHF. Full variable domain (rest looked up from reference TRBV5-1 and TRBJ1-5): KAGVTQTPRYLIKTRGQQVTLSCSPISGHRSVSWYQQTPGQGLQFLFEYFSETQRNKGNFPGRFSGRQFSNSRSEMNVSTLELGDSALYLCASSPGQGDYSNQPQHFGDGTRLSIL.

This chain links TRBV4-1 with TRBJ1-1; D is uncertain. The CDR3 is 16 amino acids. CDR1 and CDR2 from the germline V gene are MGHRA and YSYEKL. The ends were cut back, 0 bases at V and 6 bases at J, with 17 bases in the middle. CDR3 bases: TGCGCCAGCAGCCAAGATGGGTTGGACCCGAGGGCTGAAGCTTTCTTT. Its translation: CASSQDGLDPRAEAFF.

The gene calls are TRBV11-2 and TRBJ2-7, with 10 bases identical to TRBD1. The CDR3 covers 15 residues. Germline assignment: CDR1 SGHAT and CDR2 FQNNGV. V lost 4 bases to trimming and J lost 3 bases; unmatched junction nucleotides: 6. The CDR3 DNA reads as TGTGCCAGCAGCTCTTCGGACAGGGGGGACTACGAGCAGTACTTC. Encoded protein: CASSSSDRGDYEQYF.

The J gene is TRBJ2-7, the V gene TRBV7-9; no clear D gene. V dropped 5 bases and J dropped 3 bases, with 14 bases sitting between them. This CDR3 comprises 14 residues. CDR1 and CDR2 (germline): SEHNR, FQNEAQ (reference sequence). CDR3 amino acids: CASSPPDNFYEQYF. The CDR3 nucleotides are TGTGCCAGCAGCCCCCCCGACAACTTCTACGAGCAGTACTTC.

This sequence joins TRBV30 and TRBJ1-2, with a weak D call TRBD1 (5 bases). The V gene's germline CDR1 is GTSNPN and CDR2 SVGIG (reference sequence). V dropped 0 bases and J dropped 4 bases, with 12 bases sitting between them. This CDR3 has 14 amino acids. The CDR3 sequence: CAWSVDPGTYGYTF. CDR3 sequence (DNA): TGTGCCTGGAGTGTGGACCCTGGGACCTATGGCTACACCTTC. Looking up the rest from reference TRBV30 and TRBJ1-2 gives the full variable domain: SQTIHQWPATLVQPVGSPLSLECTVEGTSNPNLYWYRQAAGRGLQLLFYSVGIGQISSEVPQNLSASRPQDRQFILSSKKLLLSDSGFYLCAWSVDPGTYGYTFGSGTRLTVV.

The CDR3 region is CASGTGYGQYF. Written as DNA, the CDR3 is TGTGCCAGCGGGACGGGGTATGGGCAGTATTTT. The rearrangement joins TRBV6-5 to TRBJ2-3; D may correspond to TRBD1 or TRBD2 (5 bases each). V was shortened by 8 bases and J by 11 bases, with 14 bases between the two germline ends. In germline, CDR1 is MNHEY, CDR2 SVGAGI. This CDR3 comprises 11 residues.

V is TRBV19 and J is TRBJ1-5; 8 bases match TRBD1. V gave up 7 bases and J gave up 7 bases; unmatched junction bases: 18. CDR1 LNHDA and CDR2 SQIVND come from the germline V gene (reference sequence). CDR3 length equals 17 residues. The CDR3, as DNA: TGTGCCAGTACAACCGCTGGGGGCGACAGGGGACGGCAGCCCCAGCATTTT. Its protein product is CASTTAGGDRGRQPQHF.

The chain employs TRBV12-2 and TRBJ1-5. TRBV12-2 is an annotated pseudogene. This CDR3 is built from 17 residues. The chain's CDR3 is CARRLVRGGGANQPQHF. The CDR3, as DNA: TGTGCACGTCGCTTAGTCCGGGGAGGGGGGGCGAATCAGCCCCAGCATTTT.

This chain links TRBV5-6 with TRBJ1-6; 9 bases are shared with TRBD1. Trimming removed 1 base from V and 9 bases from J; junction bases left unmatched: 5. The CDR3 is 15 amino acids. Per germline, CDR1 SGHDT and CDR2 YYEEEE. The CDR3 sequence is CASSLQRQGGSPLHF. CDR3 nucleotide sequence: TGTGCCAGCAGCTTGCAGAGACAGGGGGGTTCACCCCTCCACTTT.

The rearrangement joins TRBV19 to TRBJ1-5; 8 bases fit TRBD1. V gave up 6 bases and J gave up 11 bases; unmatched junction bases: 9. The CDR3 is made up of 13 amino acids. CDR1 is LNHDA, CDR2 SQIVND, per germline (reference sequence). The CDR3 DNA is TGTGCCAGTAGCCCGACAGGGGAGGCGTCCCAGCATTTT. Amino acids: CASSPTGEASQHF. Combining the CDR3 with reference TRBV19 and TRBJ1-5 gives the whole variable domain DGGITQSPKYLFRKEGQNVTLSCEQNLNHDAMYWYRQDPGQGLRLIYYSQIVNDFQKGDIAEGYSVSREKKESFPLTVTSAQKNPTAFYLCASSPTGEASQHFGDGTRLSIL.

This clone has only one observation. This rearrangement joins TRBV14 to TRBJ2-5, with D tentatively TRBD2 (6 bases). Judging by the DNA end, TRBJ2-7 fits better; the J call may be wrong. This CDR3 is built from 14 residues. The germline gives CDR1 SGHDN, CDR2 FVKESK. Here the CDR3 reads CASSQDGGIYEQYF. The CDR3 DNA reads as TGTGCCAGCAGCCAAGATGGAGGGATCTACGAGCAGTACTTC.

This chain joins TRBV11-2 and TRBJ1-1; TRBD1 matches 9 bases. Germline values: CDR1 SGHAT, CDR2 FQNNGV. This CDR3 contains 15 residues. Trimming at V came to 5 bases and at J to 4 bases, leaving 8 bases not matched to a gene. The CDR3 bases are TGTGCCAGCAGCAAGGACAGGGGAGCGGGCACTGAAGCTTTCTTT. Its translation: CASSKDRGAGTEAFF.